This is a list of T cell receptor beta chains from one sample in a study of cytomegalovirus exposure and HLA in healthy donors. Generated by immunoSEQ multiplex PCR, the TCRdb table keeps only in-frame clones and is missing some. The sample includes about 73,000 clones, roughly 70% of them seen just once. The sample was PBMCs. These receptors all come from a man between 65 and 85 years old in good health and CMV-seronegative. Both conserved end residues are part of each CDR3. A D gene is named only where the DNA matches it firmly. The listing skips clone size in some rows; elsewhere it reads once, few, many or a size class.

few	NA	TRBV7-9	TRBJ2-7	CASSLRETSYEQYF	TGTGCCAGCAGCTTAAGGGAGACTAGTTACGAGCAGTACTTC
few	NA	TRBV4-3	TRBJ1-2	CASSQGQHYGYTF	TGCGCCAGCAGCCAGGGACAACACTATGGCTACACCTTC
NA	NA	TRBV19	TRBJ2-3	CASSISGTQGDTDTQYF	TGTGCCAGTAGTATATCCGGGACACAAGGGGACACAGATACGCAGTATTTT
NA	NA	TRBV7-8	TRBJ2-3	CASSLGRGGKTSRDTQYF	TGTGCCAGCAGCTTAGGGAGGGGGGGAAAAACCTCTAGAGATACGCAGTATTTT
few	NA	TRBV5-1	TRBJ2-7	CASSMQGNSYEQYF	TGCGCCAGCAGCATGCAGGGTAATAGCTACGAGCAGTACTTC
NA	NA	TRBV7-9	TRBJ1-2	CASSSRGGGYTF	TGTGCCAGCAGCTCCCGTGGAGGTGGCTACACCTTC
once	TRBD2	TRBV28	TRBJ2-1	CASRTSGRNEQFF	TGTGCCAGCAGGACTAGCGGGAGAAATGAGCAGTTCTTC
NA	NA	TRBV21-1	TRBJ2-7	CASSSHGSRSYEQYF	TGTGCCAGCAGCAGTCACGGGTCCCGCTCCTACGAGCAGTACTTC
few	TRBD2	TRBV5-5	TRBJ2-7	CASSHLADPPYEQYF	TGTGCCAGCAGCCACCTAGCGGACCCTCCCTACGAGCAGTACTTC
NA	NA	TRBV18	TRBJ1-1	CASSPRGGDTEAFF	TGTGCCAGCTCACCCCGGGGAGGCGACACTGAAGCTTTCTTT
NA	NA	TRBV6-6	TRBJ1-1	CASSYQSTVLNTEAFF	TGTGCCAGCAGTTACCAGTCGACAGTGCTGAACACTGAAGCTTTCTTT
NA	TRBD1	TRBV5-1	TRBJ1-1	CASSFDRQGASEAFF	TGCGCCAGCAGCTTTGATCGACAGGGGGCTTCTGAAGCTTTCTTT
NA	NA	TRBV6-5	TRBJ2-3	CASRSRGAGLDTQYF	TGTGCCAGCAGATCCCGCGGGGCCGGCTTGGATACGCAGTATTTT
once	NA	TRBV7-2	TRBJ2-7	CASSLGGISYEQYF	TGTGCCAGCAGCTTGGGCGGGATTTCCTACGAGCAGTACTTC
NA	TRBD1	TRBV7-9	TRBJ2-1	CASPPDRGFYNEQFF	TGTGCCAGCCCCCCGGACAGGGGGTTTTACAATGAGCAGTTCTTC
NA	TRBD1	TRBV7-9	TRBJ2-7	CASSLGTGSYEQYF	TGTGCCAGCAGCTTAGGGACAGGTTCCTACGAGCAGTACTTC
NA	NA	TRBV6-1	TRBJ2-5	CASRRAETQYF	TGTGCCAGCCGGAGAGCCGAGACCCAGTACTTC
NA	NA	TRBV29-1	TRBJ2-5	CSASTVSQETQYF	TGCAGCGCTAGTACGGTTTCCCAAGAGACCCAGTACTTC
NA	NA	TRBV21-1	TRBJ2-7	CASSKYRGEQYF	TGTGCCAGCAGCAAATATAGGGGGGAGCAGTACTTC
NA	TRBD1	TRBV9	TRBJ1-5	CASSPQGGSNQPQHF	TGTGCCAGCAGCCCTCAGGGGGGTAGCAATCAGCCCCAGCATTTT
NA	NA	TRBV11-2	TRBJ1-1	CASSFTNTGAEAFF	TGTGCCAGCAGCTTCACAAACACGGGGGCTGAAGCTTTCTTT
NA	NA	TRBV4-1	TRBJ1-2	CASSGPGQYYGYTF	TGCGCCAGCAGCGGACCGGGACAATACTATGGCTACACCTTC
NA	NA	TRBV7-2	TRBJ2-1	CASSLTFSSYNEQFF	TGTGCCAGCAGCCTGACATTTAGCTCCTACAATGAGCAGTTCTTC
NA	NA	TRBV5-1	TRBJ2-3	CASSLPSLASTDTQYF	TGCGCCAGCAGCTTGCCTTCCTTAGCTAGCACAGATACGCAGTATTTT
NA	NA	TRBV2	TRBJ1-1	CASSESGGAVNTEAFF	TGTGCCAGCAGTGAAAGCGGAGGGGCAGTCAACACTGAAGCTTTCTTT
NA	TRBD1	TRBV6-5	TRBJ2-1	CASSPRTGTSNEQFF	TGTGCCAGCAGTCCCCGGACAGGGACCTCCAATGAGCAGTTCTTC
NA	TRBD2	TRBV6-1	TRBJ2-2	CASSGGLASGELFF	TGTGCCAGCAGCGGGGGACTAGCAAGCGGGGAGCTGTTTTTT